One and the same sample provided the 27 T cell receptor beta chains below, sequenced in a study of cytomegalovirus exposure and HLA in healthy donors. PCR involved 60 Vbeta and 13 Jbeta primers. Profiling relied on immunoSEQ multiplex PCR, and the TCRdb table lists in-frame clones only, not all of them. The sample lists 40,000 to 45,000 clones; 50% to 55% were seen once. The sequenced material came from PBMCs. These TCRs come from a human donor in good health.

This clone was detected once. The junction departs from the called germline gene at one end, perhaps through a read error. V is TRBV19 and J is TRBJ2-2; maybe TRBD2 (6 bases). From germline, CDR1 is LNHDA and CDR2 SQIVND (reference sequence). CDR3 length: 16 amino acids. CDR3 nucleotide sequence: TGTGCCTCCACAGGTAGCCTCCTAGCGAACACCGGGGGGCTGTTTTTT. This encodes CASTGSLLANTGGLFF.

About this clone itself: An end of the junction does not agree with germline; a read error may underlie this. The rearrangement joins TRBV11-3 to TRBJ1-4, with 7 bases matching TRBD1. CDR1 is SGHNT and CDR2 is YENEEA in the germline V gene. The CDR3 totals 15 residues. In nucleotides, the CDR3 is TGTGCCAGCAGCCCCGAAGGGGGCGCTATTCGAAAAACTGTTTTT. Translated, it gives CASSPEGGAIRKTVF. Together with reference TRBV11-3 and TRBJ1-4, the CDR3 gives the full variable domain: EAGVVQSPRYKIIEKKQPVAFWCNPISGHNTLYWYLQNLGQGPELLIRYENEEAVDDSQLPKDRFSAERLKGVDSTLKIQPAELGDSAVYLCASSPEGGAIRKTVFGSGTQLSVL.

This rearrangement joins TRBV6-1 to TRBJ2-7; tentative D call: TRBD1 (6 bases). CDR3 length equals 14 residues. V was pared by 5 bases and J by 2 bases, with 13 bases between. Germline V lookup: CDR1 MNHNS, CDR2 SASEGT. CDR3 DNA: TGTGCCAGCAGTCCACAGGGAGATACCTACGAGCAGTACTTC. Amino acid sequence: CASSPQGDTYEQYF.

The CDR3 nucleotides read TGTGCCAGCAGCCAAGGCCGGGGGTTCTCGGCTAGCGGCGATTACGAGCAGTACTTC. It specifies CASSQGRGFSASGDYEQYF. The V call is TRBV11-1, the J call TRBJ2-5; 7 bases match TRBD2. The J call may be mistaken, given a closer DNA end match to TRBJ2-7. Germline-derived CDR1 and CDR2 are SGHAT and FQDESV (reference sequence). CDR3 length equals 19 residues.

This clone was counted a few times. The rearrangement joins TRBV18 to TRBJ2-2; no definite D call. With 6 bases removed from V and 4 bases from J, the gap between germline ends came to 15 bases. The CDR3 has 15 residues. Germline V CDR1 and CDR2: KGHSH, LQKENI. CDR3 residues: CASSPGRLITGELFF. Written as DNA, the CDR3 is TGTGCCAGCTCCCCCGGCAGGCTAATCACCGGGGAGCTGTTTTTT.

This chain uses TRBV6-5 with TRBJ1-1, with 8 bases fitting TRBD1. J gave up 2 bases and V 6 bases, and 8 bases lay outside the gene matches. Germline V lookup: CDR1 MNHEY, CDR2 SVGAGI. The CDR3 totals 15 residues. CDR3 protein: CASRAEQGENTEAFF. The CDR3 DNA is TGTGCCAGCAGGGCCGAACAGGGGGAAAACACTGAAGCTTTCTTT.

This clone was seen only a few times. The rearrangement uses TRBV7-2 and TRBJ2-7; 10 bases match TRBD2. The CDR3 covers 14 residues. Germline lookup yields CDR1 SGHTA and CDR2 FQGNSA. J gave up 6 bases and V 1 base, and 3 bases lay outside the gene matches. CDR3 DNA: TGTGCCAGCAGCTTAGTGGTAGCGGGGGGCGAGCAGTACTTC. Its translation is CASSLVVAGGEQYF.

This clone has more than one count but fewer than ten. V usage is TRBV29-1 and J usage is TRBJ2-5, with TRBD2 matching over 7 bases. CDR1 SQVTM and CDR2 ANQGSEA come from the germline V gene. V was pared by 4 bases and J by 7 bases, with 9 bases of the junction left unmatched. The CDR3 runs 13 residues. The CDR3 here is CSVGGGEKGTQYF. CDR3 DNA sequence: TGCAGCGTTGGGGGGGGTGAAAAAGGGACCCAGTACTTC.

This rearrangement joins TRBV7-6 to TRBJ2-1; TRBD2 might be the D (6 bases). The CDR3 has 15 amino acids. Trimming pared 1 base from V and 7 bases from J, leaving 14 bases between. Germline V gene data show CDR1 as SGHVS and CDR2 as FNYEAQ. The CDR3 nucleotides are TGTGCCAGCAGCTTAGAGTGGGGCCGGGGGAATGAGCAGTTCTTC. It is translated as CASSLEWGRGNEQFF.

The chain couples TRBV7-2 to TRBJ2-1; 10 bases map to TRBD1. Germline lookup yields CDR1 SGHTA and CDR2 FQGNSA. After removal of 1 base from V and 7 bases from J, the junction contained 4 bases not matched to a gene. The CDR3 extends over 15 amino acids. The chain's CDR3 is CASSLGQGAKNEQFF. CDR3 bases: TGTGCCAGCAGCTTAGGACAGGGGGCGAAGAATGAGCAGTTCTTC.

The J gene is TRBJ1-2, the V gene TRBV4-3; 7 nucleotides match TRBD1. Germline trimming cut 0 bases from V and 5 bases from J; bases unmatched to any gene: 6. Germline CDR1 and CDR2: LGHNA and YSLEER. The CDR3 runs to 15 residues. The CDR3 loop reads CASSQDPQGKYGYTF. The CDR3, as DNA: TGCGCCAGCAGCCAAGACCCACAGGGGAAGTATGGCTACACCTTC.

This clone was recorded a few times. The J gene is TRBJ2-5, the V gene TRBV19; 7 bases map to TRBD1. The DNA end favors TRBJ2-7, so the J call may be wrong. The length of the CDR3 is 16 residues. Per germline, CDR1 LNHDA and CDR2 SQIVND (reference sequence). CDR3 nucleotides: TGTGCCAGTAGTATACCCCCCTACAGGGGCACCTACGAGCAGTACTTC. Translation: CASSIPPYRGTYEQYF.

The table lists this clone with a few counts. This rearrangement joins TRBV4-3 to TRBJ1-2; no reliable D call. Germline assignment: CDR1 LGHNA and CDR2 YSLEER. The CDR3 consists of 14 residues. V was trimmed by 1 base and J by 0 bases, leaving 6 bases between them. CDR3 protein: CASSQGGSNYGYTF. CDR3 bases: TGCGCCAGCAGCCAAGGCGGGTCTAACTATGGCTACACCTTC.

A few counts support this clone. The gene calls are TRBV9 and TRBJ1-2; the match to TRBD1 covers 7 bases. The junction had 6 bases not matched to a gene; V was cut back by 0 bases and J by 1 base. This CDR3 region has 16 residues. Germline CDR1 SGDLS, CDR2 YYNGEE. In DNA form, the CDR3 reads TGTGCCAGCAGCGTAGTCCCGGGACAGCGTAACTATGGCTACACCTTC. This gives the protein CASSVVPGQRNYGYTF.

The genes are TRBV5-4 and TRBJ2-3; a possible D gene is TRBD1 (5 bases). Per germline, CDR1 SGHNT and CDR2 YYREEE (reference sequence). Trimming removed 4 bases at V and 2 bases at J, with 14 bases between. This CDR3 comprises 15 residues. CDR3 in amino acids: CASSLGVSDTDTQYF. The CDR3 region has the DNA TGTGCCAGCAGCCTAGGGGTCTCGGACACAGATACGCAGTATTTT.

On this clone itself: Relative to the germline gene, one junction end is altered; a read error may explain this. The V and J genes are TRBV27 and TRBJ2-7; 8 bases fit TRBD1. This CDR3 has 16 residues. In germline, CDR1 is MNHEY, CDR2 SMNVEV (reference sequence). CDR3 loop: CASSFAGDRGSYEQHF. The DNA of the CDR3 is TGTGCCAGCAGCTTCGCCGGAGACAGGGGATCCTACGAGCAGCACTTC.

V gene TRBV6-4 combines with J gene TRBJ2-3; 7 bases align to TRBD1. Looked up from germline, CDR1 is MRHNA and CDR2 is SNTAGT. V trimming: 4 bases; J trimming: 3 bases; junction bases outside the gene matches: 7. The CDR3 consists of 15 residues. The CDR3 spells CASSAQGSRTDTQYF. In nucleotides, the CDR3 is TGTGCCAGCAGTGCACAGGGGTCTAGGACAGATACGCAGTATTTT.

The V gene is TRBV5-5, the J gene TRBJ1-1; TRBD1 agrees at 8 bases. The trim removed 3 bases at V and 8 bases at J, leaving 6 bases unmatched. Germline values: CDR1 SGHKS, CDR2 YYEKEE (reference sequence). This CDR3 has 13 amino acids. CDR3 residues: CASSWQGAFEAFF. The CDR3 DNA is TGTGCCAGCAGCTGGCAGGGGGCTTTCGAAGCTTTCTTT.

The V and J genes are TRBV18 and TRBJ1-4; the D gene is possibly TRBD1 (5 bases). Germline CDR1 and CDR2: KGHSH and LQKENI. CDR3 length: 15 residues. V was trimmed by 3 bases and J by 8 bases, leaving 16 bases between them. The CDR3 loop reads CASSPITVGGEKLFF. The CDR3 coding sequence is TGTGCCAGCTCACCGATAACTGTCGGGGGAGAAAAACTGTTTTTT. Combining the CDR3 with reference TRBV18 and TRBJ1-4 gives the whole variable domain NAGVMQNPRHLVRRRGQEARLRCSPMKGHSHVYWYRQLPEEGLKFMVYLQKENIIDESGMPKERFSAEFPKEGPSILRIQQVVRGDSAAYFCASSPITVGGEKLFFGSGTQLSVL.

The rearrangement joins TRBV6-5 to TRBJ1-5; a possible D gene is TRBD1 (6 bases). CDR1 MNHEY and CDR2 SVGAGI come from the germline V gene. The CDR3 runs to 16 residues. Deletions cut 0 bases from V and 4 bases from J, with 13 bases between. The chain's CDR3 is CASSYSGGASNQPQHF. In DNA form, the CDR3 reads TGTGCCAGCAGTTACTCAGGGGGAGCGTCGAATCAGCCCCAGCATTTT.

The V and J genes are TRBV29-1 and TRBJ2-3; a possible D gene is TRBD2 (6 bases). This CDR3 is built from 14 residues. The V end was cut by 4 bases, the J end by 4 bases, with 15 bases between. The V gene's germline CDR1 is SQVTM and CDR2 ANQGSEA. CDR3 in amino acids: CSVARRGGADTQYF. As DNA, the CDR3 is TGCAGCGTTGCAAGGAGGGGAGGCGCAGATACGCAGTATTTT.

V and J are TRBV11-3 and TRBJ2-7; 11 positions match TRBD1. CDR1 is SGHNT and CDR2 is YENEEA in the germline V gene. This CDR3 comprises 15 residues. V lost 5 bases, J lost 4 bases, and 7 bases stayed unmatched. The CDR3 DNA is TGTGCCAGCAGCCCGTCCGGGACAGGGGGATACGAGCAGTACTTC. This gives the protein CASSPSGTGGYEQYF.

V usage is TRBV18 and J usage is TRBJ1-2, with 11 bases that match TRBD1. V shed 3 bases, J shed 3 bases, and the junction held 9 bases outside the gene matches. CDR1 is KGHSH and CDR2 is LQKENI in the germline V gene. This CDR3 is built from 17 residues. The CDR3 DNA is TGTGCCAGCTCACCTCGAAGCGGACAGGGGGCGGACTATGGCTACACCTTC. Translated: CASSPRSGQGADYGYTF. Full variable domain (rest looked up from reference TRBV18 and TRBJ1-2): NAGVMQNPRHLVRRRGQEARLRCSPMKGHSHVYWYRQLPEEGLKFMVYLQKENIIDESGMPKERFSAEFPKEGPSILRIQQVVRGDSAAYFCASSPRSGQGADYGYTFGSGTRLTVV.

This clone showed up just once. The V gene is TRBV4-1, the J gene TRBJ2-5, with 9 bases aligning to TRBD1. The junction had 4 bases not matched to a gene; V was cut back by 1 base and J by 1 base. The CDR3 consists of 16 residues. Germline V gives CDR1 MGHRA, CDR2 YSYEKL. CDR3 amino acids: CASSQGRTGVQETQYF. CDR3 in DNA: TGCGCCAGCAGCCAAGGCCGGACAGGGGTCCAAGAGACCCAGTACTTC.

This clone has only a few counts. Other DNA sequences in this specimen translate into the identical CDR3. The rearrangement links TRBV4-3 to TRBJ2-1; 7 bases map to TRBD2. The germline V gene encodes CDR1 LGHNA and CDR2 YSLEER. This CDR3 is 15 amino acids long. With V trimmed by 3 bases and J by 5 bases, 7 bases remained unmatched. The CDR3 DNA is TGCGCCAGCAGCCAGAGGTCTAGCGGAAACAATGAGCAGTTCTTC. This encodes CASSQRSSGNNEQFF.

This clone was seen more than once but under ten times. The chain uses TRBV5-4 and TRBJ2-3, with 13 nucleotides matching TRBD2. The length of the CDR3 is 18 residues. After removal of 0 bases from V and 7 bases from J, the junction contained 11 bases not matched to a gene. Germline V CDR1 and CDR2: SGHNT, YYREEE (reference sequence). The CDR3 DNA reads TGTGCCAGCAGCTTGGGGGCCCCGACTAGCGGGGGGCCTAATACGCAGTATTTT. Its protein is CASSLGAPTSGGPNTQYF. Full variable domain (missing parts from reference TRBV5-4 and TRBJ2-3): ETGVTQSPTHLIKTRGQQVTLRCSSQSGHNTVSWYQQALGQGPQFIFQYYREEENGRGNFPPRFSGLQFPNYSSELNVNALELDDSALYLCASSLGAPTSGGPNTQYFGPGTRLTVL.

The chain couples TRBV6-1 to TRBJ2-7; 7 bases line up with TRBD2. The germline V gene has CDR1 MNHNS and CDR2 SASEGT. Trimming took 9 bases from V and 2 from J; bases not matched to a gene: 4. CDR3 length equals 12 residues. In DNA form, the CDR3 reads TGTGCCAGTATTGGGGGGGCCTACGAGCAGTACTTC. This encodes CASIGGAYEQYF.